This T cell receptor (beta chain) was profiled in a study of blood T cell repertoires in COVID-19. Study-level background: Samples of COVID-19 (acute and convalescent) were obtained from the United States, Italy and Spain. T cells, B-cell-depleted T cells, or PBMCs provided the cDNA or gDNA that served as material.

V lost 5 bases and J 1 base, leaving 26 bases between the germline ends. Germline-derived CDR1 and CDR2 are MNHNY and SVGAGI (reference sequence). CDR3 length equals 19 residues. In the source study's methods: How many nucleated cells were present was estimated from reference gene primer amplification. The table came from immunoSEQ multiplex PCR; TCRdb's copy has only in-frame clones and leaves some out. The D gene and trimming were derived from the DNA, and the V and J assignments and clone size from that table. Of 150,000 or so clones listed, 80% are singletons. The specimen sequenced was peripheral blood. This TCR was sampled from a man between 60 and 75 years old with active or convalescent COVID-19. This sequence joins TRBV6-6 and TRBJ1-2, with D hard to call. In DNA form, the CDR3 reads TGTGCCAGCAGTCCCTCCTCCGGACGGAGAAACGACTATAACTATGGCTACACCTTC. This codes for CASSPSSGRRNDYNYGYTF.